This TCR beta chain was retrieved from a study of T cells in Graves' hyperthyroidism and ophthalmopathy. Broader study findings: Median prediction lead before ophthalmopathy onset was about 6.5 months with the model.

It was RNA transcripts that yielded the amplified TCR beta CDR3 regions. First-round RT-PCR with HTBI primers amplified the TCR CDR3 region. A single record per CDR3 protein comes from TCRdb applying MiXCR to the multiplex PCR reads. The sample yields approximately 690,000 distinct CDR3 sequences, roughly 20% seen once. A word on this clonotype: Antigen specificity is unknown.

The V gene's germline CDR1 is SGDLS and CDR2 YYNGEE. The junction had 13 bases not matched to a gene; V was cut back by 2 bases and J by 6 bases. This CDR3 is built from 17 residues. The V call is TRBV9, the J call TRBJ2-7, with 11 bases fitting TRBD1. This TCR derives from a man aged 25-45 years with Graves' ophthalmopathy. Sequencing was carried out using blood. The DNA for the CDR3 is TGTGCCAGCAGCGTCTCCGGGACAGGGGGGATTCGGGGCGAGCAGTACTTC. The encoded protein is CASSVSGTGGIRGEQYF.